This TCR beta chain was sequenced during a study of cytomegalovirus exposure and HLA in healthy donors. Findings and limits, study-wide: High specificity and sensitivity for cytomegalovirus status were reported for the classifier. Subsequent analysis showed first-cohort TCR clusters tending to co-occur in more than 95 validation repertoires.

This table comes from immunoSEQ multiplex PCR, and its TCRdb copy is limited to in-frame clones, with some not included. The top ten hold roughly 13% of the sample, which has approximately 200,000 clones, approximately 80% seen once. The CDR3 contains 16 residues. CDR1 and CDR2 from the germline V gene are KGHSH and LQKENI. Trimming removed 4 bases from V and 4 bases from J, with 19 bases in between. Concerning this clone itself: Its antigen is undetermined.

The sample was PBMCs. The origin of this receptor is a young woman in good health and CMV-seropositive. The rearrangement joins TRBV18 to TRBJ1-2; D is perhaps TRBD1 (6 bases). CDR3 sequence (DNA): TGTGCCAGCTCACTATCGAGGGGGAGTTTGAGCTATGGCTACACCTTC. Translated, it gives CASSLSRGSLSYGYTF.